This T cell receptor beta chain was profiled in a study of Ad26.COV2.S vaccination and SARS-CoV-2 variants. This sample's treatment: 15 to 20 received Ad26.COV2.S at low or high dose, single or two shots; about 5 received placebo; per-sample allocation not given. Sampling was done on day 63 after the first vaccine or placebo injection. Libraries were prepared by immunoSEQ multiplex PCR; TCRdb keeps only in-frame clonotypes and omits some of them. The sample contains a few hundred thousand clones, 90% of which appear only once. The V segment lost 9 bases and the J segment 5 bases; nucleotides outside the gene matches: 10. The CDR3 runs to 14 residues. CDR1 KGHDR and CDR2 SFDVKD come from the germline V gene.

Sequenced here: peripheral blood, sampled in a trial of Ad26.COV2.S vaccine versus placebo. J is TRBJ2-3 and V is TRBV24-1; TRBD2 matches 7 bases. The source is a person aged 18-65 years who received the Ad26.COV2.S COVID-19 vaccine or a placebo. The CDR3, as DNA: TGTGCCACCGACCGACTAGCTTCAAAAGATACGCAGTATTTT. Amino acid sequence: CATDRLASKDTQYF.